A single TCR beta chain is shown here with its context. Its cognate antigen has yet to be identified. This sample stems from a study of cytomegalovirus exposure and HLA in healthy donors (dated by TCRdb to 2016 to 2017). Regarding the complete study: An earlier analysis of roughly 500 of the donors reported approximately 270 Gb of sequence data and about 100 million unique TCR beta sequences from about 200 million T cells. An early release that covered 640 HLA-typed donors contained approximately 300 gigabases of sequencing data and around 80 million unique TCR sequences. Among the roughly 430 genotyped donors, approximately 77% belonged to the genetic ancestry cluster associated with self-reported Caucasian donors. The study aimed to test whether cataloging public T cell receptors could reveal signatures of past pathogen exposure. The T cell repertoires of roughly 660 subjects were profiled by immunosequencing and related to cytomegalovirus serostatus. Besides the first cohort of under 700 subjects, a separate validation cohort made up of some 110 different subjects was used. High-throughput TCR immunosequencing, statistical association of individual TCRs with disease status, and machine learning were combined to predict cytomegalovirus infection status. A later analysis re-examined previously published TCR beta repertoires from just over 650 donors and added high-resolution HLA genotyping to investigate patterns of TCR occurrence. The later analysis used no new phenotypic data to find candidate immune exposures, relying instead on TCR beta sequences and their occurrence across donors. To decide whether each TCR beta V gene segment behaved as functional or pseudogenic, an earlier analysis of some 570 of the donors relied on high-throughput TCR beta sequencing. Alongside the repertoire data, information on donor age, sex, ethnicity and CMV serostatus was compiled. In a later genetic analysis, genome-wide SNP genotypes for about three fifths of the 666 donors were used, and that subset was treated as a discovery cohort. Every repertoire in the discovery cohort had been generated on one and the same sequencing platform. HLA typing covered class I and class II loci at four-digit resolution. Typing coverage varied by locus: 629-630 donors for A, B, C, DRB1 and DQB1; approximately 500 for DQA1; over 600 for DPA1; 400 to 480 for DPB1. Roughly 5 DR-DQ haplotypes were handled as single units for association and clustering because linkage in the cohort was strong. Among some 400 genotyped donors of the cohort, an average of about 220,000 unique TCR beta nucleotide sequences was sequenced per donor, of which 15% to 20% were non-productive.

Library prep was done by the immunoSEQ multiplex PCR assay. For the multiplex PCR, a mixture combining 60 forward primers for TCR Vbeta segments and 13 reverse primers for TCR Jbeta segments was used. The CDR3 region of rearranged TCR beta genes was amplified from genomic DNA by a multiplex PCR assay. The Illumina HiSeq System was used to sequence the amplified TCR beta libraries as 87-base-pair reads. Under the source paper's analysis protocol: A later analysis tallied around 80 million unique TCR beta chains across the 666 repertoires, and around 9.9 million of those chains were shared by two or more donors. Raw reads were error-corrected and collapsed into unique sequences with a nearest-neighbor algorithm that merged closely related sequences to remove PCR and sequencing errors. To assign V, D and J gene segments, CDR3 sequences were aligned to IMGT reference sequences. For a sequence to be retained, a match of at least six nucleotides was required to both a V gene segment and a J gene segment. A rearrangement was called productive if the CDR3 had no stop codons and remained in frame with V and J, and every other rearrangement was called non-productive. CDR3 was defined according to IMGT convention as the region running from the second conserved V-encoded cysteine to the conserved J-encoded phenylalanine. The earlier analysis of around 640 of the donors excluded sequences that lacked an unambiguous match to a single V gene segment. An earlier analysis of 450 to 650 of the donors called V segments functional above 56.7% productive rearrangements and segregating when the between-donor standard deviation exceeded 5%. A statistical classification framework was developed to diagnose cytomegalovirus status using the catalog of TCR beta chain sequences. V and J gene assignment, in a later analysis, came from comparing TCR nucleotide sequences with IMGT/GENE-DB human TR gene sequences. A later analysis assigned CDR3 sequences and most-parsimonious VDJ recombination scenarios with the TCRdist pipeline. A later analysis defined each TCR beta chain by its CDR3 amino acid sequence plus V-gene family, and excluded reads lacking a unique V-gene family. As a way to deal with suspected cross-contamination and a sequencing artifact, a later analysis dropped nearly 600 nucleotide sequences that were highly shared and had low generation probability. A later analysis calculated a clonal expansion index for each public chain from normalized within-repertoire ranks of inferred template counts. In a later analysis, generation probabilities were computed with a VDJ recombination model fitted to out-of-frame rearrangements, and the resulting probabilities were checked against IGoR. In a later analysis, TCR-TCR, TCR-HLA and TCR-CMV co-occurrence was scored with hypergeometric tests, and a repertoire-size bias correction was applied to TCR pairs. To estimate false discovery rates, a later analysis permuted the HLA or CMV assignments 20 times. A later analysis grouped co-occurring TCRs with DBSCAN, adding TCRdist sequence similarity when clustering within HLA-allele-positive subsets. Co-occurrence clustering excluded repertoires with fewer than 30,000 or more than 120,000 public chains, plus five with anomalous nucleotide sharing. Imported from immuneACCESS, the table was reduced by TCRdb to in-frame sequences with V and J called. These copies leave out some clones; in studies compared against another copy, an unresolved V gene accounts for under half, and the cause of the remainder is not known. From that table come the V and J calls and clone size; the DNA was used to work out D and trimming. This sample's table carries around 51,000 clones. 2.1% of the sample comes from the top ten.

Overall study outcomes, separate from this receptor: The authors suggested that the approach could potentially be generalized to other disease states and immunological phenotypes. Roughly 17 rarely observed V segments, including chromosome 9 orphons, were excluded from the earlier analysis of several hundred of the donors because counts were too low. A later genetic analysis reported fewer N-insertions in productive TCRs among donors in an Asian-associated ancestry cluster than the roughly 650-donor mean. According to a later analysis, TCR association rates differed among HLA loci, with DRB1 alleles showing the most associated TCRs and HLA-C alleles showing the fewest. In vitro tests confirmed that a few of the cytomegalovirus-associated TCR beta chains recognize cytomegalovirus antigens. According to a later analysis, most CMV-associated TCR beta chains appeared to be HLA-restricted, and the HLA associations seemed to be driven largely by CMV exposure. Most TCR sequences were observed very rarely across donors, whereas some public TCRs were present in many individuals. In the study, roughly 160 TCR beta chains were listed as associated with cytomegalovirus. The presence/absence analyses assumed that sequencing depth was roughly uniform across donors, and that assumption may not be true. Strong co-occurrence of HLA alleles, especially DR and DQ, made assigning TCR associations to individual alleles difficult. A further reported finding was that TCR beta sequences accurately predicted the HLA-A and HLA-B alleles for most subjects in the first cohort. Several of the top co-occurrence clusters appeared to be linked to parvovirus B19, influenza, CMV and Epstein-Barr virus, according to a later analysis. Because HLA typing was missing for some donors at each locus, association tests included only the typed subset. A later analysis found that HLA-associated TCR beta chains were more clonally expanded and had lower generation probabilities than equally common non-associated chains. An earlier analysis of around 500 of the donors showed that most TCR beta V segments appeared in productive rearrangements either about 87% or about 30% of the time, which broadly matched IMGT annotations. Cytomegalovirus status was reported to be diagnosed by the classifier with high specificity and sensitivity in both the original and validation cohorts. Specific HLA alleles were associated with 18,000 or so TCR beta sequences at a false discovery rate of 0.05 in a later analysis. The 87-base-pair reads could not distinguish some IMGT-functional V segments, including TRBV6-2 and TRBV6-3, so those segments were excluded. The only immune exposure information available for the cohort was CMV serostatus. In a later genetic analysis, a missense DCLRE1C variant was associated with V-gene and J-gene trimming of TCR beta chains, and the association was replicated in an independent cohort. A group of highly shared sequence variants was considered likely to be a technical artifact of the sequencing pipeline. Only TCR beta chains were sequenced in this cohort, and the absence of alpha or paired-chain data limited detectable features. Correlated functional status among segregating V segments might be attributable to linkage disequilibrium, but an unknown experimental factor could not be ruled out.

V and J are trimmed by 2 bases and 7 bases, and the gene matches miss 6 bases of the junction. Taken from the germline V gene, the CDR1 and CDR2 loops are KGHSH and LQKENI. There are 15 amino acids in the CDR3, from cysteine to phenylalanine inclusive. The entry retains the CDR3 DNA only, 45 bases that are in frame from base 1. In total, fewer than 750 healthy bone marrow donors made up the cohort. At the time of sampling, all cohort members were nominally healthy, though unrecorded immune exposures were likely present. The donor tested CMV seronegative and was one of the 352 seronegative cohort members. Each donor provided a peripheral blood sample, and peripheral blood mononuclear cells were used for TCR beta sequencing. Genomic DNA extraction from the blood cell samples was performed with the Qiagen DNeasy Blood Extraction Kit.

This chain joins TRBV18 to TRBJ1-5, and TRBD1 matches 9 of the central bases. Sequencing used PBMCs. The receptor's source is a woman in her thirties or forties in good health and CMV-seronegative. The sequenced DNA is TGTGCCAGCTCACCAGAGACAGGGGGAGAGCAGCCCCAGCATTTT. It encodes CASSPETGGEQPQHF.